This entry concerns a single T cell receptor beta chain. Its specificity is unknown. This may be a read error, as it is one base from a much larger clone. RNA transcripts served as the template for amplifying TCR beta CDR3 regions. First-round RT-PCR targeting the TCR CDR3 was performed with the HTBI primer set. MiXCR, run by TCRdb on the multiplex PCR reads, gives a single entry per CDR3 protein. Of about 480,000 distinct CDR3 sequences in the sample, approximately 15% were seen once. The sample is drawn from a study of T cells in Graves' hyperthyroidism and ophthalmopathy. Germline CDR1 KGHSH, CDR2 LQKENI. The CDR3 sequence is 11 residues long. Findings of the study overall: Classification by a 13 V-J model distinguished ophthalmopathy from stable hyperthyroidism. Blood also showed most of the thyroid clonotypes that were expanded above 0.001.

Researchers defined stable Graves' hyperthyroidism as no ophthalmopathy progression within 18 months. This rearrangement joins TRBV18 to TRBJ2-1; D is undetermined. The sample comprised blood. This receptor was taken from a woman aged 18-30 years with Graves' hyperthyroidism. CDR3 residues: CASSPEFEEFF. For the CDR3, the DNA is TGTGCCAGCTCACCAGAGTTTGAGGAGTTCTTC.